This T cell receptor (beta chain) was documented in a study of brain T cells in children with intractable seizures. Study-wide findings and caveats: Each case's top public CDR3 resembled known HCMV, EBV or influenza A CDR3s. Patients' HCMV serostatus was unknown; virus specificity rests on CDR3 similarity alone.

The length of the CDR3 is 13 residues. Trimming stripped 2 bases from V and 5 bases from J, with 8 bases between. CDR1 is MRHNA and CDR2 is SNTAGT in the germline V gene. A word on this clone: Its matching antigen is unknown.

Assay: immunoSEQ multiplex PCR; the TCRdb copy retains only in-frame clones and omits some. The sample consists of some 1,400 clones, 83% of them appearing once. The sequenced cases were selected for having the highest brain T cell transcript signatures. Pre-surgery treatment included at least one anti-epileptic drug. The specimen comprised resected brain tissue, sampled at surgery. The receptor's source is a boy aged 10-17 years with focal cortical dysplasia and intractable seizures. The gene calls are TRBV6-4 and TRBJ2-3; TRBD1 is a possible D gene (6 bases). The DNA of the CDR3 is TGTGCCAGCAGTGACACAGGGCTAGATACGCAGTATTTT. It yields the protein CASSDTGLDTQYF.